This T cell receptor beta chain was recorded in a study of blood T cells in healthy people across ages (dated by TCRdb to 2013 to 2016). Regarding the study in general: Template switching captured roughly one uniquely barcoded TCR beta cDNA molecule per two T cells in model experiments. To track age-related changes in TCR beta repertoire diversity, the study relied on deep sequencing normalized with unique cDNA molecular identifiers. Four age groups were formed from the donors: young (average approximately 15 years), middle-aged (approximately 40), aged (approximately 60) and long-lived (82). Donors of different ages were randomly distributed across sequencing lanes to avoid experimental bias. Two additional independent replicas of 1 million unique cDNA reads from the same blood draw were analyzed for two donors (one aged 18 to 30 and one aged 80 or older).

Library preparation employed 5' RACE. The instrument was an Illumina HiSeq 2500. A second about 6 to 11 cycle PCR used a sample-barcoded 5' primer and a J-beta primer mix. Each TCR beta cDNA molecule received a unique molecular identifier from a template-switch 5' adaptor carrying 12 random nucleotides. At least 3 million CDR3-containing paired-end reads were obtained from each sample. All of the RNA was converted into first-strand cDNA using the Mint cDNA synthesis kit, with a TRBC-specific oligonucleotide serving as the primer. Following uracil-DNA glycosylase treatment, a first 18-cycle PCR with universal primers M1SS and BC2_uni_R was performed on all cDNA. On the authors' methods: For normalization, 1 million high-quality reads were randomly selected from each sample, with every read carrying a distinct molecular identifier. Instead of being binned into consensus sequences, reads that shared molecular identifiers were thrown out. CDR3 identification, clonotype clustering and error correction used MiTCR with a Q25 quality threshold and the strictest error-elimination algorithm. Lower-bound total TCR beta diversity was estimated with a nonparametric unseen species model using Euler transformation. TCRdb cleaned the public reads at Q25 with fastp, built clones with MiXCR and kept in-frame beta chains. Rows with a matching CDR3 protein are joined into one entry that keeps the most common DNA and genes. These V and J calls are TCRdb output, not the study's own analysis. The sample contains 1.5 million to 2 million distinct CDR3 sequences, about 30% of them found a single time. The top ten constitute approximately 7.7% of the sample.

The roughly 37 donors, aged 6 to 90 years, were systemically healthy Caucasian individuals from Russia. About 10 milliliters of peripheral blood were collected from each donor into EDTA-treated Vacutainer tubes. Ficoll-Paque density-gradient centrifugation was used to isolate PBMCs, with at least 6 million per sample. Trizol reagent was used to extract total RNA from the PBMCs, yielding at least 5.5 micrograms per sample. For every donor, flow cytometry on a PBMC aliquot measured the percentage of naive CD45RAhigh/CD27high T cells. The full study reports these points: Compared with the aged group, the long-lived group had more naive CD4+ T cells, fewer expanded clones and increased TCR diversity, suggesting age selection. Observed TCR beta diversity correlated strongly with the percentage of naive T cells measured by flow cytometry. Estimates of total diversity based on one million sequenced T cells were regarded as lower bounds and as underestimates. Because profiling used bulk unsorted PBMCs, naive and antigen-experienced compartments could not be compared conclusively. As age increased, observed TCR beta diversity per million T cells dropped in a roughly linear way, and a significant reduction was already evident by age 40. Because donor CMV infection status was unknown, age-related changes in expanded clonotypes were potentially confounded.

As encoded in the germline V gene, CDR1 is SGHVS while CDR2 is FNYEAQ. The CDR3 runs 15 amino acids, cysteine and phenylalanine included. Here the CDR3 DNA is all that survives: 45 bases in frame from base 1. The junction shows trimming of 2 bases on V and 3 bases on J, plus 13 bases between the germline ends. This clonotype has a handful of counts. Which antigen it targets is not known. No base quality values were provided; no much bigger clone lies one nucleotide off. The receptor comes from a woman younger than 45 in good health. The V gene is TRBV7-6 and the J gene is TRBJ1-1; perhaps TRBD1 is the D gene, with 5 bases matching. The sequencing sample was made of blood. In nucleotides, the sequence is TGTGCCAGCAGCTTAAGCGGGGGTCGGGACACTGAAGCTTTCTTT. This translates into CASSLSGGRDTEAFF.